This TCR beta chain came from a study of blood T cell repertoires in COVID-19. The CDR3 is 15 amino acids. In germline, CDR1 is MDHEN, CDR2 SYDVKM. J gave up 4 bases and V 4 bases, and 6 bases lay outside the gene matches. Original processing notes: Reference gene primer amplification in the assay estimated nucleated cell counts. The assay was immunoSEQ multiplex PCR, and TCRdb's table has in-frame clones only and misses some. The V and J calls and the clone size are those of that table, but D and trimming were determined from the DNA. Of about 38,000 clones listed, almost 90% were seen once; the top ten hold approximately 26%.

What was sequenced was peripheral blood. This chain uses TRBV28 with TRBJ1-5, with TRBD1 identical over 8 bases. This sequence was found in a man between 60 and 70 years old with active or convalescent COVID-19. CDR3 amino acids: CASSSPDRVNQPQHF. CDR3 nucleotide sequence: TGTGCCAGCAGTTCCCCGGACAGGGTGAATCAGCCCCAGCATTTT. The whole variable domain, filled in from reference TRBV28 and TRBJ1-5, reads DVKVTQSSRYLVKRTGEKVFLECVQDMDHENMFWYRQDPGLGLRLIYFSYDVKMKEKGDIPEGYSVSREKKERFSLILESASTNQTSMYLCASSSPDRVNQPQHFGDGTRLSIL.